Below are 16 T cell receptor beta chains sequenced from a single sample in a study of CD8 T cells in Susac syndrome. Random hexamers primed reverse transcription of about 0.45 to 1 ug RNA. Using its own MiXCR run on the immunoSEQ multiplex PCR reads, TCRdb lists one record per CDR3 protein. Among about 150,000 distinct CDR3 sequences, about 95% were seen once, and the ten largest hold roughly 0.16%. Material for sequencing was CD8+ T cells from PBMCs. The receptors here all came from a human donor with multiple sclerosis.

The chain employs TRBV20-1 and TRBJ2-1; perhaps TRBD2 as D (7 bases). Trimming took 1 base from V and 3 from J, leaving 10 bases between them. Germline CDR1 is DFQATT and CDR2 is SNEGSKA (reference sequence). The CDR3 contains 14 residues. CDR3: CSARGGGRYNEQFF. The DNA of the CDR3 is TGCAGTGCTAGAGGCGGGGGCCGCTACAATGAGCAGTTCTTC.

The rearrangement uses TRBV7-9 and TRBJ2-5; a weak D match, TRBD2 (6 bases). The V end was cut by 6 bases, the J end by 2 bases, with 10 bases between. The CDR3 runs to 13 residues. Germline V lookup: CDR1 SEHNR, CDR2 FQNEAQ (reference sequence). The CDR3 coding sequence is TGTGCCAGCAGGCTAGCGAATCAAGAGACCCAGTACTTC. Translation: CASRLANQETQYF.

V and J are TRBV7-8 and TRBJ2-1; the match to TRBD2 covers 11 bases. Germline assignment: CDR1 SGHVS and CDR2 FQNEAQ. There are 17 residues in the CDR3. The J segment lost 0 bases and the V segment lost 8 bases, leaving 9 bases of the junction unmatched. The CDR3 bases are TGTGCCAGCGGGGGGACTAGCGGCCTACGCTCCTACAATGAGCAGTTCTTC. This translates into CASGGTSGLRSYNEQFF.

The V call is TRBV12-3 or TRBV12-4, the J call TRBJ1-2, with D hard to call. CDR3 length: 13 amino acids. Deletions cut 6 bases from V and 4 bases from J, with 12 bases between. The CDR3 loop reads CASREPGAYGYTF. The CDR3 DNA follows: TGTGCCAGCAGGGAACCGGGAGCCTATGGCTACACCTTC.

The chain employs TRBV12-3 or TRBV12-4 and TRBJ2-7; D is unresolved. The V end was cut by 6 bases, the J end by 5 bases, with 17 bases between. This CDR3 has 14 residues. The CDR3 protein is CASSLSLFTHEQYF. The CDR3 DNA follows: TGTGCCAGCAGCCTGAGTTTATTTACCCACGAGCAGTACTTC.

This clonotype has only one observation. The CDR3 nucleotides are TGTGCCAGCAGCATAGGGACAGAAAATCAGCCCCAGCATTTT. This gives the protein CASSIGTENQPQHF. The rearrangement links TRBV27 to TRBJ1-5; 7 nucleotides agree with TRBD1. The CDR3 is 14 residues long. CDR1 and CDR2 (germline): MNHEY, SMNVEV (reference sequence). The ends lost 6 bases at V and 4 bases at J; junction bases unmatched: 6.

This clonotype appeared a single time. The chain links TRBV7-9 to TRBJ2-5; 8 nucleotides line up with TRBD2. The CDR3 sequence is 15 residues long. Trimming took 5 bases from V and 5 from J; bases not matched to a gene: 10. Germline values: CDR1 SEHNR, CDR2 FQNEAQ (reference sequence). This CDR3 is CASSDGLAGGETQYF. As DNA, the CDR3 is TGTGCCAGCAGCGACGGACTAGCCGGGGGGGAGACCCAGTACTTC.

The V call is TRBV2, the J call TRBJ2-7, with a tentative D call TRBD1 (6 bases). The CDR3 has 15 amino acids. V was trimmed by 4 bases and J by 0 bases, leaving 13 bases between them. CDR1 is SNHLY, CDR2 FYNNEI, per germline. The CDR3 sequence is CASSGVTGNSYEQYF. The CDR3 DNA reads as TGTGCCAGCAGTGGAGTTACAGGGAACTCCTACGAGCAGTACTTC.

The count of this clonotype is one. The V and J genes are TRBV20-1 and TRBJ2-3, with unresolved D. The CDR3 contains 15 residues. Germline CDR1 DFQATT, CDR2 SNEGSKA (reference sequence). Between the trimmed V and J ends, which lost 4 bases and 0 bases, there was a span of 14 bases. CDR3 residues: CSAILPWSSTDTQYF. The CDR3 DNA reads as TGCAGTGCTATTCTTCCCTGGTCTAGCACAGATACGCAGTATTTT.

The chain combines TRBV29-1 with TRBJ1-2; no clear D gene. With 6 bases removed from V and 4 bases from J, the gap between germline ends came to 15 bases. This CDR3 is 13 amino acids long. Germline V lookup: CDR1 SQVTM, CDR2 ANQGSEA. CDR3 sequence (DNA): TGCAGCGTGCCGACCTCGGGATCCTATGGCTACACCTTC. It specifies CSVPTSGSYGYTF. Full variable domain (remainder filled in from reference TRBV29-1 and TRBJ1-2): SAVISQKPSRDICQRGTSLTIQCQVDSQVTMMFWYRQQPGQSLTLIATANQGSEATYESGFVIDKFPISRPNLTFSTLTVSNMSPEDSSIYLCSVPTSGSYGYTFGSGTRLTVV.

The CDR3 sequence is CASSYSLAGGRETQYF. DNA of the CDR3: TGTGCCAGCAGTTACTCCCTAGCGGGGGGGCGGGAGACCCAGTACTTC. The chain uses TRBV6-5 and TRBJ2-5, with 12 bases lining up with TRBD2. The CDR3 runs to 16 residues. J was trimmed by 5 bases and V by 0 bases; bases with no gene match: 4. Germline CDR1 is MNHEY and CDR2 is SVGAGI.

The V and J genes are TRBV7-9 and TRBJ1-1; weak D call: TRBD1 (6 bases). CDR1 is SEHNR, CDR2 FQNEAQ, per germline (reference sequence). The CDR3 covers 16 residues. V lost 1 base, J lost 0 bases, and 12 bases lay in between. In DNA, the CDR3 is TGTGCCAGCAGCTTAGTTCCGGCAGGGGTGAACACTGAAGCTTTCTTT. The encoded protein is CASSLVPAGVNTEAFF. Supplemented by reference TRBV7-9 and TRBJ1-1, the full variable domain reads DTGVSQNPRHKITKRGQNVTFRCDPISEHNRLYWYRQTLGQGPEFLTYFQNEAQLEKSRLLSDRFSAERPKGSFSTLEIQRTEQGDSAMYLCASSLVPAGVNTEAFFGQGTRLTVV.

The chain uses TRBV7-9 and TRBJ2-3; 8 bases agree with TRBD1. Trimming removed 5 bases from V and 5 bases from J; junction bases left unmatched: 0. The CDR3 extends over 12 amino acids. CDR1 is SEHNR, CDR2 FQNEAQ, per germline (reference sequence). CDR3 loop: CASSDRGDTQYF. The CDR3 nucleotides are TGTGCCAGCAGCGACAGGGGAGATACGCAGTATTTT.

The chain has TRBV30 and TRBJ2-2; D call uncertain. V was shortened by 5 bases and J by 5 bases, with 6 bases between the two germline ends. CDR1 is GTSNPN and CDR2 is SVGIG in the germline V gene (reference sequence). The CDR3 extends over 11 amino acids. The CDR3 bases are TGTGCCTGGGACGGTACCGGGGAGCTGTTTTTT. Translated: CAWDGTGELFF.

This chain uses TRBV3-1 with TRBJ2-1; TRBD1 matches 9 bases. The CDR3 spans 16 residues. J gave up 0 bases and V 3 bases, and 3 bases lay outside the gene matches. CDR1 is LGHDT and CDR2 is YNNKEL in the germline V gene (reference sequence). CDR3 DNA: TGTGCCAGCAGCCACCCGACAGGGGGCTCCTACAATGAGCAGTTCTTC. Translation gives CASSHPTGGSYNEQFF.

The chain employs TRBV15 and TRBJ2-5; weak D call: TRBD2 (7 bases). The length of the CDR3 is 16 residues. V lost 3 bases and J 5 bases, leaving 19 bases between the germline ends. Per the germline V gene, CDR1 is LNHNV and CDR2 is YYDKDF (reference sequence). The CDR3 sequence: CATSSQAGAIEETQYF. In DNA, the CDR3 is TGTGCCACCAGCAGTCAGGCGGGGGCCATCGAGGAGACCCAGTACTTC. Full variable domain (remainder filled in from reference TRBV15 and TRBJ2-5): DAMVIQNPRYQVTQFGKPVTLSCSQTLNHNVMYWYQQKSSQAPKLLFHYYDKDFNNEADTPDNFQSRRPNTSFCFLDIRSPGLGDTAMYLCATSSQAGAIEETQYFGPGTRLLVL.